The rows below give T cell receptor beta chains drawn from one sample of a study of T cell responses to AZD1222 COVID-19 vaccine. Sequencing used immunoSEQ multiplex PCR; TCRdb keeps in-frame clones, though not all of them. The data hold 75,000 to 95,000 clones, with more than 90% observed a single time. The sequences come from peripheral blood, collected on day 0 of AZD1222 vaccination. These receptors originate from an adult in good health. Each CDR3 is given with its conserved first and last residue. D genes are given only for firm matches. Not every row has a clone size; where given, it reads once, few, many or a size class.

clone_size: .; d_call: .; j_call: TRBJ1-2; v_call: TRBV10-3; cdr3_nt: TGTGCCATCGTAGATGGGGACTATGGCTACACCTTC; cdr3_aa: CAIVDGDYGYTF
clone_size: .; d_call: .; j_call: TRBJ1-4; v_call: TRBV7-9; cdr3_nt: TGTGCCAGCAGCTTAGCGGCAGGTACTAATGAAAAACTGTTTTTT; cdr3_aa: CASSLAAGTNEKLFF
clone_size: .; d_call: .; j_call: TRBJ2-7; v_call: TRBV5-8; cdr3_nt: TGTGCCAGGGGGGGGACAGGCGACCTACAGTCCTACGAGCAGTACTTC; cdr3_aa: CARGGTGDLQSYEQYF
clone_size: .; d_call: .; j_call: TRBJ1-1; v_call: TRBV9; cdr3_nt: TGTGCCAGCAGCGTAGCTGGCGGGAGCACTGAAGCTTTCTTT; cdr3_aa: CASSVAGGSTEAFF
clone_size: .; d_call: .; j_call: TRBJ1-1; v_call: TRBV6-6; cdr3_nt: TGTGCCAGCAGTTACCGTCTTGGTCTGTCTGAAGCTTTCTTT; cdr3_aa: CASSYRLGLSEAFF
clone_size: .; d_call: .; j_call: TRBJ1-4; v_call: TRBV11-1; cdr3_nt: TGTGCCAGCAGTGGGCTTTCTAATGAAAAACTGTTTTTT; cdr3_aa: CASSGLSNEKLFF
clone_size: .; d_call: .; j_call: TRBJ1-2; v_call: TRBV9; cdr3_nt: TGTGCCAGCAGCGTAGACGACAGGTCCTATGGCTACACCTTC; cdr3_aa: CASSVDDRSYGYTF
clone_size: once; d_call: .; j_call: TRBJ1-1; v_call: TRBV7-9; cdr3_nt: TGTGCCAGCAGCTTAATGGTGAACACTGAAGCTTTCTTT; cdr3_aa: CASSLMVNTEAFF
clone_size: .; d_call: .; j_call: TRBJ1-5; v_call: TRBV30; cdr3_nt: TGTGCCTGGAGTAATGGTGGAATCGGCAATCAGCCCCAGCATTTT; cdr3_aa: CAWSNGGIGNQPQHF
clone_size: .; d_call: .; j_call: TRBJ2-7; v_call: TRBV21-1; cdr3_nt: TGTGCCAGCAGCAAAGGGAGGGGACAGCAAAGCTCCTACGAGCAGTACTTC; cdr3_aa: CASSKGRGQQSSYEQYF
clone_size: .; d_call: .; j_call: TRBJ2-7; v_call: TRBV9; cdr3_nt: TGTGCCAGCAGCGTAGGAGGCGCCGCCGCCGGCTCCTACGAGCAGTACTTC; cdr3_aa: CASSVGGAAAGSYEQYF
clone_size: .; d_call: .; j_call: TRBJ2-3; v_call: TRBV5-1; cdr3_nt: TGCGCCAGCGGGAAGACTTCTCCCAACACAGATACGCAGTATTTT; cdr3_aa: CASGKTSPNTDTQYF
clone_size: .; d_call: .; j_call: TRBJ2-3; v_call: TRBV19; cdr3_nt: TGTGCCAGTAGGATCGGCACAGATACGCAGTATTTT; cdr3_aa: CASRIGTDTQYF
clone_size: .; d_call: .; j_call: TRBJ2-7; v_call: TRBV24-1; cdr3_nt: TGTGCCACCAGTGAGGGGGCGGGAGTCCCTATTGACGAGCAGTACTTC; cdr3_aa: CATSEGAGVPIDEQYF
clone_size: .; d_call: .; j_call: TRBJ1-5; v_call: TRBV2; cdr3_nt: TGTGCCAGCAGTGAAGCGGCGAGCAATCAGCCCCAGCATTTT; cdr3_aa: CASSEAASNQPQHF
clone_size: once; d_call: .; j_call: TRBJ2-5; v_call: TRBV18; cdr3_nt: TGTGCCAGCTCCCCGACGGATGGAGAGACCCAGTACTTC; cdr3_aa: CASSPTDGETQYF
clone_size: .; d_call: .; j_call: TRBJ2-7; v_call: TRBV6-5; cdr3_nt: TGTGCCAGCAGTTACTCACAGGTTTCCCGCGAGCAGTACTTC; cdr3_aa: CASSYSQVSREQYF
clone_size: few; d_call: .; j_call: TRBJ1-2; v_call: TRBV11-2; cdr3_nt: TGTGCCAGCAGCCCTGGGACAAGGTCCACCTATGGGGGCTACACCTTC; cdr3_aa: CASSPGTRSTYGGYTF
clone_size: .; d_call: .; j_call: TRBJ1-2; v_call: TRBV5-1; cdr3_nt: TGCGCCAGCAGCCCCCTAACAGGGTCTCTGATAGACTACACCTTC; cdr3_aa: CASSPLTGSLIDYTF
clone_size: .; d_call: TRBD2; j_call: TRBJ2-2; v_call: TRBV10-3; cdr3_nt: TGTGCCATCAGGATGACTAGCGGGAGGTCCCAGAACACCGGGGAGCTGTTTTTT; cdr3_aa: CAIRMTSGRSQNTGELFF
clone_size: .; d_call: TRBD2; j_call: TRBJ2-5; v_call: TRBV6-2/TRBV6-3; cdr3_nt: TGTGCCAGCAGCGAAAGACTAGCTCAAGAGACCCAGTACTTC; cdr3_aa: CASSERLAQETQYF
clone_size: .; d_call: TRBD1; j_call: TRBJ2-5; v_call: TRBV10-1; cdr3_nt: TGCGCCAACCTGACGACAGGGCCTACAGAGACCCAGTACTTC; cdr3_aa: CANLTTGPTETQYF
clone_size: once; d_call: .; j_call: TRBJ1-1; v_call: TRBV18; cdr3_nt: TGTGCCAGCTCACCACAGAAAAACACTGAAGCTTTCTTT; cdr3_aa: CASSPQKNTEAFF
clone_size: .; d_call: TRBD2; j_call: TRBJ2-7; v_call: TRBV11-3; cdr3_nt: TGTGCCAGCAGCTTATTCGCTAGCGGGAGTCTTGTAGCCTACGAGCAGTACTTC; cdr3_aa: CASSLFASGSLVAYEQYF
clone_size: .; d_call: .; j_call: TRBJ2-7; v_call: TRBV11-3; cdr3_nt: TGTGCCAGCAGCTTACCAGGGCGGACCCCCCACGAGCAGTACTTC; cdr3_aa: CASSLPGRTPHEQYF
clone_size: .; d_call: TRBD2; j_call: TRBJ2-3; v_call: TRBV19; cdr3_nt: TGTGCCAGTAGTATAGGACTAGCGGGGCTGGTTGGTAGTACAGATACGCAGTATTTT; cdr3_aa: CASSIGLAGLVGSTDTQYF
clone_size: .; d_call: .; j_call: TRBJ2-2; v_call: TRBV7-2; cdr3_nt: TGTGCCAGCAGCTCCTACACCGGGGAGCTGTTTTTT; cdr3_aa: CASSSYTGELFF
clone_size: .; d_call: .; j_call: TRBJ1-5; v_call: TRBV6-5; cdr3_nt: TGTGCCACCGGATATGGGGCGACGAGGCAGCCCCAGCATTTT; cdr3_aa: CATGYGATRQPQHF
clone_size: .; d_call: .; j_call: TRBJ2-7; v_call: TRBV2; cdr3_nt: TGTGCCAGCAGGGAGACAGTTATTAGCGAGCAGTACTTC; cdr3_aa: CASRETVISEQYF
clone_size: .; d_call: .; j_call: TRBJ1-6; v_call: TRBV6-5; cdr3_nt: TGTGCCAGCAGTTACTATGGCAGGGCAAATTCACCCCTCCACTTT; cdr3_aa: CASSYYGRANSPLHF
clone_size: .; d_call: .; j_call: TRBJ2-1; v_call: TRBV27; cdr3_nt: TGTGCCAGCAGTTTAGTGGCTAGTGGGTCTGAGCAGTTCTTC; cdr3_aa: CASSLVASGSEQFF
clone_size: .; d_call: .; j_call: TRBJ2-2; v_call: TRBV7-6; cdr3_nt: TGTGCCAGCAGCTTAATGTACGAGGGATACACCGGGGAGCTGTTTTTT; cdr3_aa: CASSLMYEGYTGELFF
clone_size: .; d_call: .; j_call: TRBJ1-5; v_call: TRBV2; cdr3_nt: TGTGCCAGCAAAGGCGGCAGGGAGGGAAATCAGCCCCAGCATTTT; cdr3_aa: CASKGGREGNQPQHF
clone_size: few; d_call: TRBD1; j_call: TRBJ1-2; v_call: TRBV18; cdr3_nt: TGTGCCAGCTCACCACGAGGAGACGCAGGGGGAGGCTACACCTTC; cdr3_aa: CASSPRGDAGGGYTF
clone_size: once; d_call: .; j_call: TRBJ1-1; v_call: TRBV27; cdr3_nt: TGTGCCAGCAGGGGGAGTTACACTGAAGCTTTCTTT; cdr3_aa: CASRGSYTEAFF
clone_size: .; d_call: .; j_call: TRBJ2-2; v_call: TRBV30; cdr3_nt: TGTGCCTGGAAGCACTCCGCTAACACCGGGGAGCTGTTTTTT; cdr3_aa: CAWKHSANTGELFF
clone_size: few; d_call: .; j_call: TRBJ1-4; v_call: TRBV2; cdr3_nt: TGTGCCAGCAGTGAGTTCCAAACAGCCCTCGGAGAAAAACTGTTTTTT; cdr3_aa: CASSEFQTALGEKLFF
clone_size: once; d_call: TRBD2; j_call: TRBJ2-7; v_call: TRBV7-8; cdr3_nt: TGTGCCAGCAGCCCCGGTAGCGGGGGGGCCTACGAGCAGTACTTC; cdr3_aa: CASSPGSGGAYEQYF
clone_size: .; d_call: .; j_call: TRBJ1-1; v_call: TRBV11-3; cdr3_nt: TGTGCCAGCAGCTTCATCAGGGGGAACACTGAAGCTTTCTTT; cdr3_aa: CASSFIRGNTEAFF
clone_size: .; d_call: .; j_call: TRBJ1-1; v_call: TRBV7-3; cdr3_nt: TGTGCCAGCAGCGCCTTTCCCCCCAGGGAGGGCACTGAAGCTTTCTTT; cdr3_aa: CASSAFPPREGTEAFF
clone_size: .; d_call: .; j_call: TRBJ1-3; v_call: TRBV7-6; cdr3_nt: TGTGCCAGCAGCTTAGAGGGACGAGGGCCCGGAAACACCATATATTTT; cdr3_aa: CASSLEGRGPGNTIYF
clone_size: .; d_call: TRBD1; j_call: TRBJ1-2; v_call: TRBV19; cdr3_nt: TGTGCCAGTTTTACTACCGGGACAGGGAATGGCTACACCTTC; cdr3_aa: CASFTTGTGNGYTF
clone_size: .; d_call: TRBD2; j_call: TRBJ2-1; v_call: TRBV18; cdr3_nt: TGTGCCAGCTCACCCCCGGGACTAGCGGGGGGACTATACAATGAGCAGTTCTTC; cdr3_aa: CASSPPGLAGGLYNEQFF
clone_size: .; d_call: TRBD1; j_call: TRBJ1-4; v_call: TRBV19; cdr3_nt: TGTGCCAGTAAGGTCGGGACAGGGATGGAAAAACTGTTTTTT; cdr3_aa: CASKVGTGMEKLFF
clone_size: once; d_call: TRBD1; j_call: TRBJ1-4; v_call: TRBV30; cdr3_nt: TGTGCCTGGAGACTAACAGGGGGGGGTGAAAAACTGTTTTTT; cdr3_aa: CAWRLTGGGEKLFF
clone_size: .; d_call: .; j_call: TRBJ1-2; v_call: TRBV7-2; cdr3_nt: TGTGCCAGCAGCTTAGGAATGGCGGGGGTTAGCTATGGCTACACCTTC; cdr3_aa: CASSLGMAGVSYGYTF